A selection of T cell receptor beta chains follows, all from one sample in a study of Graves' ophthalmopathy and Graves' hyperthyroidism. TCRdb redid the calling of the multiplex PCR reads with MiXCR, one entry per CDR3 protein. The sample includes approximately 160,000 distinct CDR3 sequences, over 35% of them seen just once. Source material: peripheral blood. The receptors derive from a woman between 35 and 50 years old with Graves' ophthalmopathy. Both conserved end residues are part of each CDR3. Fields, in order: V gene, CDR3 protein.

v_gene: TRBV12-3/TRBV12-4; CDR3aa: CASSLYSDAQETQYF
v_gene: TRBV27; CDR3aa: CASSGITRSVLNTEAFF
v_gene: TRBV6-1; CDR3aa: CASSVDRGPETQYF
v_gene: TRBV6-2/TRBV6-3; CDR3aa: CASTSGGQETQYF
v_gene: TRBV11-1; CDR3aa: CASSFSGTGNTEAFF
v_gene: TRBV6-1; CDR3aa: CASRQGLYYEQYF
v_gene: TRBV6-2/TRBV6-3; CDR3aa: CASSGTDRGAQNTEAFF
v_gene: TRBV12-3/TRBV12-4; CDR3aa: CASSSPAHTEAFF
v_gene: TRBV10-3; CDR3aa: CAITGTSQNYGYTF
v_gene: TRBV11-2; CDR3aa: CASSQIFWGSGANVLTF
v_gene: TRBV6-1; CDR3aa: CASSAQGGNQPQHF
v_gene: TRBV7-9; CDR3aa: CASSLSQESDTQYF
v_gene: TRBV27; CDR3aa: CASGTTEKGAQYF
v_gene: TRBV28; CDR3aa: CASSLIQGAWGYTF
v_gene: TRBV2; CDR3aa: CASSSGRSTDTQYF
v_gene: TRBV11-2; CDR3aa: CASSLDRYEQYF
v_gene: TRBV19; CDR3aa: CATYSDRVNTEAFF
v_gene: TRBV7-9; CDR3aa: CASGSQGQGEPQHF
v_gene: TRBV12-3/TRBV12-4; CDR3aa: CASSLGLAAKNIQYF
v_gene: TRBV6-5; CDR3aa: CASSYGTGANYGYTF
v_gene: TRBV11-3; CDR3aa: CASSVRDSPSGNTIYF
v_gene: TRBV28; CDR3aa: CASSLKLLQHF
v_gene: TRBV6-2/TRBV6-3; CDR3aa: CASLSGGRTEAFF
v_gene: TRBV6-1; CDR3aa: CASSTGTEGNEQYF
v_gene: TRBV24-1; CDR3aa: CATSISWEQYF
v_gene: TRBV15; CDR3aa: CATSRVTLQETQYF
v_gene: TRBV6-1; CDR3aa: CASSIAVAGDYEQYF
v_gene: TRBV11-2; CDR3aa: CASSSGLAGQREQYF
v_gene: TRBV2; CDR3aa: CASSVRLAESGELFF
v_gene: TRBV7-2; CDR3aa: CASSPRGAGELFF
v_gene: TRBV12-3/TRBV12-4; CDR3aa: CASSRQGAYEQYF
v_gene: TRBV2; CDR3aa: CASSDMDLTTGELFF
v_gene: TRBV20-1; CDR3aa: CSARTSGGRYEQYF
v_gene: TRBV25-1; CDR3aa: CASRYSSGNTIYF
v_gene: TRBV13; CDR3aa: CASSDSGRANGELFF
v_gene: TRBV5-1; CDR3aa: CASSWSGDYEQYF
v_gene: TRBV28; CDR3aa: CASSLNQRTGEIAETQYF
v_gene: TRBV7-2; CDR3aa: CASSLAGSGQGIFGYTF
v_gene: TRBV6-2/TRBV6-3; CDR3aa: CASSRQMGLEETQYF
v_gene: TRBV6-2/TRBV6-3; CDR3aa: CASSYDQGGVKAFF
v_gene: TRBV19; CDR3aa: CASSIGGASYEQYF
v_gene: TRBV4-1; CDR3aa: CASSQERVAQPQHF
v_gene: TRBV12-3/TRBV12-4; CDR3aa: CASTSITGELFF
v_gene: TRBV5-1; CDR3aa: CASSPLTGENTEAFF
v_gene: TRBV30; CDR3aa: CAWSAGGAWGWPQHF
v_gene: TRBV6-1; CDR3aa: CASRPRDSLSTDTQYF
v_gene: TRBV29-1; CDR3aa: CSVEVAGRPLQGLRIETQYF
v_gene: TRBV19; CDR3aa: CATKDRRLFGYTF
v_gene: TRBV28; CDR3aa: CASSPDRASQYF
v_gene: TRBV10-3; CDR3aa: CAIRASLRETQYF
v_gene: TRBV7-9; CDR3aa: CASSLFRVLGTEAFF
v_gene: TRBV9; CDR3aa: CASSLLGRPQETQYF
v_gene: TRBV5-1; CDR3aa: CASSLSGGGPYGYTF